Included here is one TCR beta chain sequence, with context. Trimming at V came to 1 base and at J to 15 bases, leaving 9 bases not matched to a gene. CDR1 is SGHTA, CDR2 FQGNSA, per germline. CDR3 length: 13 residues. Measured with immunoSEQ multiplex PCR; TCRdb has only the in-frame clones, and not every one. The repertoire holds over 60,000 clones, with about nine tenths as singletons. The data belong to a study of radiotherapy plus CTLA-4 blockade in lung cancer. The sequence came from a human donor with non-small cell lung cancer that progressed on radiotherapy plus ipilimumab. The chain employs TRBV7-2 and TRBJ2-1; 7 nucleotides agree with TRBD2. The source material was peripheral blood, sampled from a patient treated with radiotherapy plus ipilimumab. The CDR3 protein is CASSLGGGSILFF. Written as DNA, the CDR3 is TGTGCCAGCAGCTTAGGGGGCGGGAGCATACTGTTCTTC.